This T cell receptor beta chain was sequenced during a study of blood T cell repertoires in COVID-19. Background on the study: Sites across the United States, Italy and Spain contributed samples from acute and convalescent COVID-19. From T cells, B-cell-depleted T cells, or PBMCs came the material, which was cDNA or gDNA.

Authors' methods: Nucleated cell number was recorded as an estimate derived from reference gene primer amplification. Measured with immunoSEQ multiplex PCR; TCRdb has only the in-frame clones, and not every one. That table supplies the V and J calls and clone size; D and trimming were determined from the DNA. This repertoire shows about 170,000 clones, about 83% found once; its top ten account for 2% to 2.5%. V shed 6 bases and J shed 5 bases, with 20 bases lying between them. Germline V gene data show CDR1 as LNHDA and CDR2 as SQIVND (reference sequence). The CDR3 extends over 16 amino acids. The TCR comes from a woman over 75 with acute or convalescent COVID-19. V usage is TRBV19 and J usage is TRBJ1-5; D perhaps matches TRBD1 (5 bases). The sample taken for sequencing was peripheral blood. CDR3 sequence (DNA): TGTGCCAGTAGCCGTCCGACAATACCGGGGGATCAGCCCCAGCATTTT. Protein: CASSRPTIPGDQPQHF.